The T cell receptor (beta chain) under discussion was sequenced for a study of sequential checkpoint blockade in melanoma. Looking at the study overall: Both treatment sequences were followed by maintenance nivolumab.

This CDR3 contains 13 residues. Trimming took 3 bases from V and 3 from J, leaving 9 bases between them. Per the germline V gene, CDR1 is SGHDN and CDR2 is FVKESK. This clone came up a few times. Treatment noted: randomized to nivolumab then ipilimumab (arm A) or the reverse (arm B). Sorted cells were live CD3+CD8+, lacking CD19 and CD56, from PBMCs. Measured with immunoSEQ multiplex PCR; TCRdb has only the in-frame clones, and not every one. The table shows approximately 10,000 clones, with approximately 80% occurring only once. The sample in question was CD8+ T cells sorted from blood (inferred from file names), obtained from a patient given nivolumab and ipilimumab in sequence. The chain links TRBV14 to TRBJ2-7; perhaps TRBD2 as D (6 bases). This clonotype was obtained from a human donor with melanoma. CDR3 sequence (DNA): TGTGCCAGCAGCCATTGGGGGGACTACGAGCAGTACTTC. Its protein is CASSHWGDYEQYF.